This TCR beta chain emerged from a study of neurological immune-mediated disorders. Study-level findings and limits: HTLV-1-associated myelopathy had the most TCR clonal expansion, while multiple sclerosis had the least, a level that fell below healthy controls. The multiple sclerosis repertoire cluster lacked an association with any feature, whether clinical or MRI. The expanded clones of different subjects shared no CDR3 amino acid sequences (suggesting private repertoires in all groups).

The CDR3 sequence is 14 residues long. CDR1 DFQATT and CDR2 SNEGSKA come from the germline V gene (reference sequence). The V and J ends lost 6 bases and 0 bases, in that order; junction bases with no gene match: 8. Ten or more counts support this clonotype. The antigen remains unidentified. Template-switch 5'RACE cDNA synthesis added a 10-nucleotide unique molecular identifier. From the 5' RACE reads, TCRdb called clonotypes with MiXCR, one entry per CDR3 protein. The table shows about 58,000 distinct CDR3 sequences, with about 3.4% occurring only once. The sequenced sample was PBMCs. The clonotype comes from a woman aged 55 to 70 with multiple sclerosis. The rearrangement uses TRBV20-1 and TRBJ2-7; 7 bases are a match to TRBD2. The CDR3 reads CSAKLATSSYEQYF. The CDR3 DNA reads as TGCAGTGCGAAACTAGCGACTAGCTCCTACGAGCAGTACTTC.